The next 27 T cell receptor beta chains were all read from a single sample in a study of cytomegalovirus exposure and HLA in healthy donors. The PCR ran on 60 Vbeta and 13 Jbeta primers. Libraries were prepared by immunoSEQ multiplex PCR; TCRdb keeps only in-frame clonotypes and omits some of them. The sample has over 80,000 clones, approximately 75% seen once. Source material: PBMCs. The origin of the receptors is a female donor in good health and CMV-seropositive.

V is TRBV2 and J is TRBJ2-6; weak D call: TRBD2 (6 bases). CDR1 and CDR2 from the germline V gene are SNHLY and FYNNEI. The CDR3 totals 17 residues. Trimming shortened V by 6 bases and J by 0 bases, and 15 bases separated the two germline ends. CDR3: CASRARDWSSGANVLTF. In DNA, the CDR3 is TGTGCCAGCAGGGCCCGGGACTGGAGCTCTGGGGCCAACGTCCTGACTTTC.

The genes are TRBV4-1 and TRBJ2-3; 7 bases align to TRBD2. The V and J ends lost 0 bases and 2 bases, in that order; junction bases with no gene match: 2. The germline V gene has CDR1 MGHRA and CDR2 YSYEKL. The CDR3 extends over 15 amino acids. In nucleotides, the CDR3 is TGCGCCAGCAGCCAAGAAGGGACTAACACAGATACGCAGTATTTT. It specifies CASSQEGTNTDTQYF.

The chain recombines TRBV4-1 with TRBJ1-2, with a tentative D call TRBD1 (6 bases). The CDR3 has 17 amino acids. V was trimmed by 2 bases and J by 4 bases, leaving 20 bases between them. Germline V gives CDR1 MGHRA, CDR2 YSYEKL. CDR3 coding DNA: TGCGCCAGCAGCCAATTCCTCGGGGGGCAAACATCCTATGGCTACACCTTC. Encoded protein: CASSQFLGGQTSYGYTF.

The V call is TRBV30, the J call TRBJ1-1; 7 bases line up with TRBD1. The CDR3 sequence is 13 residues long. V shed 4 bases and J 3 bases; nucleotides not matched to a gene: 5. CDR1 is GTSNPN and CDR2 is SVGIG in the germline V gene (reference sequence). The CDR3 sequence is CAWNRGYDTEAFF. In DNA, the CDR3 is TGTGCCTGGAACAGGGGATACGACACTGAAGCTTTCTTT. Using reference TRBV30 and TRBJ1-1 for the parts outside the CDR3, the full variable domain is SQTIHQWPATLVQPVGSPLSLECTVEGTSNPNLYWYRQAAGRGLQLLFYSVGIGQISSEVPQNLSASRPQDRQFILSSKKLLLSDSGFYLCAWNRGYDTEAFFGQGTRLTVV.

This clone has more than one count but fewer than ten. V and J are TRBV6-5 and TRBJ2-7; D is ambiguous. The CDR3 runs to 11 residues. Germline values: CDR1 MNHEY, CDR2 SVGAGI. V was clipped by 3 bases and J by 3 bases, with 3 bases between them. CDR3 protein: CASSYNYEQYF. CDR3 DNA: TGTGCCAGCAGTTATAACTACGAGCAGTACTTC.

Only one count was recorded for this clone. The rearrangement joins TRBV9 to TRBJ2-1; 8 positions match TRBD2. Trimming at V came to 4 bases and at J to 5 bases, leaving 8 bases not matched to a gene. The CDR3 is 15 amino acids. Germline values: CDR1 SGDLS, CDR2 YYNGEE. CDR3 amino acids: CASSPRGGANNEQFF. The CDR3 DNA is TGTGCCAGCAGCCCCCGGGGGGGCGCCAACAATGAGCAGTTCTTC.

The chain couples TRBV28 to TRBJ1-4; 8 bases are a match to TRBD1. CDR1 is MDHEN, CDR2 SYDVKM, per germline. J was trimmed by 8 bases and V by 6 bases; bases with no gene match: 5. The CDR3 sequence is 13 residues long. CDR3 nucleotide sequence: TGTGCCAGCAGCCCCCGGACAGGGGAAAAACTGTTTTTT. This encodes CASSPRTGEKLFF.

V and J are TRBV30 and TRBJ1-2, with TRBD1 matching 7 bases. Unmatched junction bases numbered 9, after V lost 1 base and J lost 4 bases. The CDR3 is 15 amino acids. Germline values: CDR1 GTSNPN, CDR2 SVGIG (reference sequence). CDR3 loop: CAWSGLTGDVYGYTF. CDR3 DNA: TGTGCCTGGAGTGGATTAACAGGGGATGTCTATGGCTACACCTTC. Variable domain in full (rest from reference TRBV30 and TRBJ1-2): SQTIHQWPATLVQPVGSPLSLECTVEGTSNPNLYWYRQAAGRGLQLLFYSVGIGQISSEVPQNLSASRPQDRQFILSSKKLLLSDSGFYLCAWSGLTGDVYGYTFGSGTRLTVV.

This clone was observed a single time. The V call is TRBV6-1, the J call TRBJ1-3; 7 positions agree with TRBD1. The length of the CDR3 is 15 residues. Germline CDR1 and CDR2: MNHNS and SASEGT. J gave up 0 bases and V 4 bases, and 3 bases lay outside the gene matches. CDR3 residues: CASSAAGGSGNTIYF. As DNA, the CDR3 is TGTGCCAGCAGTGCAGCAGGGGGCTCTGGAAACACCATATATTTT.

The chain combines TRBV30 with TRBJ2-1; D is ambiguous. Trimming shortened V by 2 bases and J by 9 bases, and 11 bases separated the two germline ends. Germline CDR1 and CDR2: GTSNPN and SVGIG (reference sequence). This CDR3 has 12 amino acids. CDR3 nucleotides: TGTGCCTGGAGTCCTAGGTTGGGTGAGCAGTTCTTC. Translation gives CAWSPRLGEQFF.

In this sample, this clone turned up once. The CDR3 DNA is TGTGCCTGGAACGACAGGGGCGGGAATGAAAAACTGTTTTTT. Amino acid sequence: CAWNDRGGNEKLFF. The chain joins TRBV30 to TRBJ1-4, with 8 bases matching TRBD1. CDR3 length: 14 residues. The germline CDR1 and CDR2 sequences are GTSNPN and SVGIG (reference sequence). The ends lost 4 bases at V and 5 bases at J; junction bases unmatched: 6.

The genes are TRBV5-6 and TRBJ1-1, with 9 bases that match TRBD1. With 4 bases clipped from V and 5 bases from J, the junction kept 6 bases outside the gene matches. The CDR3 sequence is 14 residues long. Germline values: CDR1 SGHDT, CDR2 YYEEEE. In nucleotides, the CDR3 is TGTGCCAGCAGCGTGGACAGGGGATGGACTGAAGCTTTCTTT. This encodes CASSVDRGWTEAFF.

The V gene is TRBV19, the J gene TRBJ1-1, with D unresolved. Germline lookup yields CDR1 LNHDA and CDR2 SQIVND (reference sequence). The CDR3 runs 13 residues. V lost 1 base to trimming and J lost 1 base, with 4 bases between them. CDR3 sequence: CASSIGRNTEAFF. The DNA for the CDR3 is TGTGCCAGTAGTATAGGCAGGAACACTGAAGCTTTCTTT.

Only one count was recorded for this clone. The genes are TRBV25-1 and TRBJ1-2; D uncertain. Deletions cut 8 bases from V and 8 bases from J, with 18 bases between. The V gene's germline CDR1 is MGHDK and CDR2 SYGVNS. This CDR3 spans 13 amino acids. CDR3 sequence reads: CASARGGVSGYTF. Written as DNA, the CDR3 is TGTGCCAGCGCCCGGGGTGGGGTTTCCGGCTACACCTTC.

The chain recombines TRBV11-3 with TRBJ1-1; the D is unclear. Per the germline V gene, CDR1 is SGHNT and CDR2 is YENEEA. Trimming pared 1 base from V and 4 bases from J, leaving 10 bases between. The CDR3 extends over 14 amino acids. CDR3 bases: TGTGCCAGCAGCTTAGGGGCGCAGGCCACTGAAGCTTTCTTT. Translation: CASSLGAQATEAFF. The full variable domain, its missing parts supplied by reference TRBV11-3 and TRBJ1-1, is EAGVVQSPRYKIIEKKQPVAFWCNPISGHNTLYWYLQNLGQGPELLIRYENEEAVDDSQLPKDRFSAERLKGVDSTLKIQPAELGDSAVYLCASSLGAQATEAFFGQGTRLTVV.

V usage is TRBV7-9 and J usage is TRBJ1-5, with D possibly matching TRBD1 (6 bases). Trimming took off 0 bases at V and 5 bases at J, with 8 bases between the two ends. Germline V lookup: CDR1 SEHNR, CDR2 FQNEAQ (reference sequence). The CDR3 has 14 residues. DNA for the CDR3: TGTGCCAGCAGCTTAGCTGGGGGCGATCAGCCCCAGCATTTT. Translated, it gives CASSLAGGDQPQHF. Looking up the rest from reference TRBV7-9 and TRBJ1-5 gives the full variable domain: DTGVSQNPRHKITKRGQNVTFRCDPISEHNRLYWYRQTLGQGPEFLTYFQNEAQLEKSRLLSDRFSAERPKGSFSTLEIQRTEQGDSAMYLCASSLAGGDQPQHFGDGTRLSIL.

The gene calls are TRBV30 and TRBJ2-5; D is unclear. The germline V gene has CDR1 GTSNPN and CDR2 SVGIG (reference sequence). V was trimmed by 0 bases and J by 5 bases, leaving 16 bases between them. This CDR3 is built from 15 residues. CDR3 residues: CAWSVRLGSRETQYF. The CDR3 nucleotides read TGTGCCTGGAGTGTACGGCTCGGGTCCCGGGAGACCCAGTACTTC.

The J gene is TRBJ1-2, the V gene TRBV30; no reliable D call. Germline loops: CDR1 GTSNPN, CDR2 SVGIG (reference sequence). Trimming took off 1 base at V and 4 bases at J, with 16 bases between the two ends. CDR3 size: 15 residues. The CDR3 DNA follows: TGTGCCTGGAGTGCCCACTTAACCCTTACCTATGGCTACACCTTC. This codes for CAWSAHLTLTYGYTF.

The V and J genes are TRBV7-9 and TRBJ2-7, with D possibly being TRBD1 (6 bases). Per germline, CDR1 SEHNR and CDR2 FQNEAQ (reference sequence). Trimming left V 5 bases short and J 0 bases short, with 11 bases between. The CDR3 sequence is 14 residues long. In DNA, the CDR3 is TGTGCCAGCAGCCGGACAGATAGCTCCTACGAGCAGTACTTC. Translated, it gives CASSRTDSSYEQYF.

CDR3 DNA: TGTGCCAGCAGCCCCGGGACTAGCTCCTACAATGAGCAGTTCTTC. It specifies CASSPGTSSYNEQFF. The rearrangement uses TRBV11-2 and TRBJ2-1; 8 nucleotides agree with TRBD2. This CDR3 contains 15 residues. Germline loops: CDR1 SGHAT, CDR2 FQNNGV. Trimming removed 5 bases from V and 0 bases from J; junction bases left unmatched: 3.

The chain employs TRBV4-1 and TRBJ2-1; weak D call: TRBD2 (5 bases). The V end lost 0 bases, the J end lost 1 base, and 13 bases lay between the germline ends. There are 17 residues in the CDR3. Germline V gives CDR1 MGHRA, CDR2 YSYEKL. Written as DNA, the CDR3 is TGCGCCAGCAGCCAAGATTCGAGCCGCGGGTCCTACAATGAGCAGTTCTTC. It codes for CASSQDSSRGSYNEQFF.

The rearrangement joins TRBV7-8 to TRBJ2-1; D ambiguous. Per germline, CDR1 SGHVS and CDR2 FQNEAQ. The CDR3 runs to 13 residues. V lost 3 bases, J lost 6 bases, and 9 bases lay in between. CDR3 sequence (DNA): TGTGCCAGCAGCTTTGGGCAGTCCAATGAGCAGTTCTTC. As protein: CASSFGQSNEQFF. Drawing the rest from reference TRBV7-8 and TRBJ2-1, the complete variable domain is GAGVSQSPRYKVAKRGQDVALRCDPISGHVSLFWYQQALGQGPEFLTYFQNEAQLDKSGLPSDRFFAERPEGSVSTLKIQRTQQEDSAVYLCASSFGQSNEQFFGPGTRLTVL.

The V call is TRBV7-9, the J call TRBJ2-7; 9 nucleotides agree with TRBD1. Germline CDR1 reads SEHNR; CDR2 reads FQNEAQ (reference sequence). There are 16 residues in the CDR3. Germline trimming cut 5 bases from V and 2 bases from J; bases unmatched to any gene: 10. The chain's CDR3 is CASSPRTGTGPYEQYF. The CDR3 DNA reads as TGTGCCAGCAGCCCGCGAACCGGGACAGGGCCCTACGAGCAGTACTTC.

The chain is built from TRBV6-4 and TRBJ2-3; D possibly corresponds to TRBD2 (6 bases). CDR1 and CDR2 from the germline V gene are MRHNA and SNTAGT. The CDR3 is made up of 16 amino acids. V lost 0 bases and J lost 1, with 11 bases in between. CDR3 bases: TGTGCCAGCAGTGACTCGGGGGGTACGGGCACAGATACGCAGTATTTT. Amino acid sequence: CASSDSGGTGTDTQYF.

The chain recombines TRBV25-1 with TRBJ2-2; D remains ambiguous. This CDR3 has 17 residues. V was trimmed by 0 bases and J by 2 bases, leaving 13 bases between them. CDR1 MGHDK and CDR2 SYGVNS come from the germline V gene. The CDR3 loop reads CASSEYFTDKNTGELFF. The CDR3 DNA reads TGTGCCAGCAGTGAATATTTCACCGACAAAAACACCGGGGAGCTGTTTTTT.

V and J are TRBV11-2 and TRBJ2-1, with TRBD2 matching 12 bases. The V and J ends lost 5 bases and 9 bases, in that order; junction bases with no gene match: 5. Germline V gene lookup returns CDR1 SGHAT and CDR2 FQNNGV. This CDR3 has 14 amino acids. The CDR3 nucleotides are TGTGCCAGCAGCCGACGACTAGCGGGGGCTGAGCAGTTCTTC. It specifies CASSRRLAGAEQFF.

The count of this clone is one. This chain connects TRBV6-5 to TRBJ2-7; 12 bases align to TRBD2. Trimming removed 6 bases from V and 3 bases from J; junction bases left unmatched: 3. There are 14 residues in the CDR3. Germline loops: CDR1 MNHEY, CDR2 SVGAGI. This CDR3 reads CASRGLAGNYEQYF. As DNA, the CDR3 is TGTGCCAGCAGGGGACTAGCGGGTAACTACGAGCAGTACTTC.